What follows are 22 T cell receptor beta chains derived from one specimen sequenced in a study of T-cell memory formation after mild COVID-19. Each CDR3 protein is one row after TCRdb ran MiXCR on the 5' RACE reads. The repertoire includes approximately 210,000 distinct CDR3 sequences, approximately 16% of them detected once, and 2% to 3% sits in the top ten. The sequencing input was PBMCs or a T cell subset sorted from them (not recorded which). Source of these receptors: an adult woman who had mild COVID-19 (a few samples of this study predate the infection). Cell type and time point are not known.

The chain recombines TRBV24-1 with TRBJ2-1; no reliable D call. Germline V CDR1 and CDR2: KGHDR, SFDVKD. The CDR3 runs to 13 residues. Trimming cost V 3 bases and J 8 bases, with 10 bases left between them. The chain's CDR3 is CATSDAIIDEQFF. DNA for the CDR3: TGTGCCACCAGTGATGCTATTATTGATGAGCAGTTCTTC.

CDR3 nucleotide sequence: TGTGCCAGCAGCTTGATTCATGGGAGGGGGTTTCAAGAGACCCAGTACTTC. It translates to CASSLIHGRGFQETQYF. The V gene is TRBV5-6, the J gene TRBJ2-5, with D possibly TRBD2 on 7 matching bases. The V gene lost 1 base and the J gene lost 2 bases, with 18 bases spanning the gap. The germline gives CDR1 SGHDT, CDR2 YYEEEE. This CDR3 is built from 17 residues.

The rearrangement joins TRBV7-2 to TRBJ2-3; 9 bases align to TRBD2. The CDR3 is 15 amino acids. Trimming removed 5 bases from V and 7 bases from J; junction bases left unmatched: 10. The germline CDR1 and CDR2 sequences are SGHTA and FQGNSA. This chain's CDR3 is CASSVLAGGSNTQYF. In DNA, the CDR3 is TGTGCCAGCAGCGTCCTCGCGGGAGGGTCGAATACGCAGTATTTT.

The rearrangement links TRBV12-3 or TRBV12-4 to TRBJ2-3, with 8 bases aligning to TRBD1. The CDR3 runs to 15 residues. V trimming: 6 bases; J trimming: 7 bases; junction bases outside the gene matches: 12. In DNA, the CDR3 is TGTGCCAGCAGCCAGACTGGGACAGGACATTATACGCAGTATTTT. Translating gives CASSQTGTGHYTQYF.

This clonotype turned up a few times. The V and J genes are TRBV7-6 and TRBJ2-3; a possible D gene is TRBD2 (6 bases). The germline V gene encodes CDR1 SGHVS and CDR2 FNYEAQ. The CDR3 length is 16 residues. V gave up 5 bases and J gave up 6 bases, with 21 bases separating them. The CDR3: CASSRQLARLSDTQYF. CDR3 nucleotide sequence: TGTGCCAGCAGCCGCCAACTAGCCCGCTTATCGGATACGCAGTATTTT.

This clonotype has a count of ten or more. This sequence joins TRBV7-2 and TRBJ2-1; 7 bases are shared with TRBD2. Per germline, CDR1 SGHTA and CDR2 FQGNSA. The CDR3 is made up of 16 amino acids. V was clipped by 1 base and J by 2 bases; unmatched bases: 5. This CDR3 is CASSLVASGTYNEQFF. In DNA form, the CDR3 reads TGTGCCAGCAGCTTAGTGGCTAGCGGTACCTACAATGAGCAGTTCTTC.

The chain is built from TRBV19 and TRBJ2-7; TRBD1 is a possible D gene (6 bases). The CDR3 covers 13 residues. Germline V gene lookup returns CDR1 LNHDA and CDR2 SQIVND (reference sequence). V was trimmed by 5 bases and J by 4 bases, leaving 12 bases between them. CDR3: CASSYLGAYEQYF. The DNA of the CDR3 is TGTGCCAGTAGTTACCTGGGGGCTTACGAGCAGTACTTC. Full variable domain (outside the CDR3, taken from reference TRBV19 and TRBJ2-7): DGGITQSPKYLFRKEGQNVTLSCEQNLNHDAMYWYRQDPGQGLRLIYYSQIVNDFQKGDIAEGYSVSREKKESFPLTVTSAQKNPTAFYLCASSYLGAYEQYFGPGTRLTVT.

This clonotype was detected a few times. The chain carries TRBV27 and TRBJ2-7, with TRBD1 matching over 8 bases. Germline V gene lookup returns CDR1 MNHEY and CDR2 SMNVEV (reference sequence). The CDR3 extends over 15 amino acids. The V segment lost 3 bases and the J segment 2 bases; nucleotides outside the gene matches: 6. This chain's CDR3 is CASSFSRQGTYEQYF. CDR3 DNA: TGTGCCAGCAGTTTTAGTAGACAGGGGACCTACGAGCAGTACTTC.

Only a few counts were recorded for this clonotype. CDR3: CSVRGLTEAFF. The CDR3 nucleotides read TGCAGCGTTCGGGGACTCACTGAAGCTTTCTTT. The chain is built from TRBV29-1 and TRBJ1-1, with a tentative D call TRBD1 (5 bases). V was cut by 5 bases and J by 4 bases, with 8 bases left in between. This CDR3 spans 11 amino acids. Germline V gives CDR1 SQVTM, CDR2 ANQGSEA.

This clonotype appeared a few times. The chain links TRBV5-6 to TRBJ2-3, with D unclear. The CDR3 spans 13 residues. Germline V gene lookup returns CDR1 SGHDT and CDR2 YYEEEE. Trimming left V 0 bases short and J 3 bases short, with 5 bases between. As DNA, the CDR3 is TGTGCCAGCAGCTTGGGGGCGACAGATACGCAGTATTTT. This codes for CASSLGATDTQYF.

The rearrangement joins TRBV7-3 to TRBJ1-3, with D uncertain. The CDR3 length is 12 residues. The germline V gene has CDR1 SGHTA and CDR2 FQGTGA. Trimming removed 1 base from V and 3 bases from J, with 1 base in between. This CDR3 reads CASSLIGNTIYF. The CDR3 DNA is TGTGCCAGCAGCTTAATTGGAAACACCATATATTTT.

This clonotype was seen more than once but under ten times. The CDR3 region is CASSEDLYNEQFF. DNA of the CDR3: TGTGCCAGCAGTGAAGACTTGTACAATGAGCAGTTCTTC. The rearrangement joins TRBV2 to TRBJ2-1; D uncertain. CDR3 length: 13 residues. The germline V and J ends were trimmed by 1 base and 4 bases, with 5 bases remaining between them. Germline CDR1 and CDR2: SNHLY and FYNNEI.

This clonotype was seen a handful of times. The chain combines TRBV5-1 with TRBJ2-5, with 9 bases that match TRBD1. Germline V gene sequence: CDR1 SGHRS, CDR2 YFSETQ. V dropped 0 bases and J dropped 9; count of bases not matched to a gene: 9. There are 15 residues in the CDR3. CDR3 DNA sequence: TGCGCCAGCAGCTTGGACGGGACAGGGACGTCTTCCCAGTACTTC. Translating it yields CASSLDGTGTSSQYF.

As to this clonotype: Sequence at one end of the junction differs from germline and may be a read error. CDR3: CPSSPRTDYGYTF. CDR3 sequence (DNA): TGTCCCAGCAGCCCCCGGACAGACTATGGCTACACCTTC. The rearrangement links TRBV11-2 to TRBJ1-2, with D perhaps matching TRBD1 (6 bases). CDR3 length: 13 amino acids. CDR1 is SGHAT, CDR2 FQNNGV, per germline.

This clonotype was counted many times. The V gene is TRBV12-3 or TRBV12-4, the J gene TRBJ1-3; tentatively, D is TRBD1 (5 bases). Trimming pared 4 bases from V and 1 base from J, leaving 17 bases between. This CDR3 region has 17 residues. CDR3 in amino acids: CASSSGTWLRSGNTIYF. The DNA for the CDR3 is TGTGCCAGCAGTTCCGGGACCTGGCTTCGATCTGGAAACACCATATATTTT.

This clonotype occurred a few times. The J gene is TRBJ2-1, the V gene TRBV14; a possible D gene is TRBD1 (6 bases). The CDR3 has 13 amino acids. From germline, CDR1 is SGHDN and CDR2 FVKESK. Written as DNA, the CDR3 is TGTGCTGGACCCCACCAGGGGTACAATGAGCAGTTCTTC. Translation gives CAGPHQGYNEQFF.

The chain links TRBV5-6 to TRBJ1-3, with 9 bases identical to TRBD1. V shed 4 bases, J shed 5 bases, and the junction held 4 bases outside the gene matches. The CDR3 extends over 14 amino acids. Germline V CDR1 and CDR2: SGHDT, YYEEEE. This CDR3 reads CASSTGTGRNTIYF. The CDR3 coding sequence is TGTGCCAGCAGCACCGGGACAGGGAGAAACACCATATATTTT.

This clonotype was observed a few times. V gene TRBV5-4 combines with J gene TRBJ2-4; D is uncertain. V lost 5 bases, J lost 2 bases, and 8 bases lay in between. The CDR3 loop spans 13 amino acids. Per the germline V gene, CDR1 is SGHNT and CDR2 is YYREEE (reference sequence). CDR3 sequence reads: CASRNRSKNIQYF. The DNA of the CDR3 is TGTGCCAGCAGGAACAGATCCAAAAACATTCAGTACTTC.

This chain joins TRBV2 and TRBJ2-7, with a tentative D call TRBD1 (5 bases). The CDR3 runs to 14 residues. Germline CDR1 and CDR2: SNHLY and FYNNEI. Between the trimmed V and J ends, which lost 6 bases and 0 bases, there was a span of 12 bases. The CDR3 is CASSDSTTSYEQYF. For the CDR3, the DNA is TGTGCCAGCAGCGACAGCACGACCTCCTACGAGCAGTACTTC.

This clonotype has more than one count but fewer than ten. The CDR3, as DNA: TGTGCCAGCAGCTTAGCGATTAGCGGGTACGAGCAGTACTTC. This gives the protein CASSLAISGYEQYF. This chain joins TRBV11-2 and TRBJ2-7; TRBD2 aligns across 7 bases. Unmatched junction bases numbered 4, after V lost 1 base and J lost 4 bases. Germline lookup yields CDR1 SGHAT and CDR2 FQNNGV. This CDR3 has 14 residues.

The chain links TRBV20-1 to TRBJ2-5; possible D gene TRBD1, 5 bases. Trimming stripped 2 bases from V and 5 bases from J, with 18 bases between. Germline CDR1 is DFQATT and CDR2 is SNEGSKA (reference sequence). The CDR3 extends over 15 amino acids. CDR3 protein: CSARRVGSSGETQYF. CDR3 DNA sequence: TGCAGTGCTAGACGGGTCGGCAGTTCAGGGGAGACCCAGTACTTC.

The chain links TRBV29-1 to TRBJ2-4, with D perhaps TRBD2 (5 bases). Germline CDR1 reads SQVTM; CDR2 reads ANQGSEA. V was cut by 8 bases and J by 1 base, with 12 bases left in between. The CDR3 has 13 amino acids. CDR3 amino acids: CSCKTGAKNIQYF. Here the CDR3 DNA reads TGCAGCTGTAAGACGGGGGCCAAAAACATTCAGTACTTC. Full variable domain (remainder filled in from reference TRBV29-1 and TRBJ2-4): SAVISQKPSRDICQRGTSLTIQCQVDSQVTMMFWYRQQPGQSLTLIATANQGSEATYESGFVIDKFPISRPNLTFSTLTVSNMSPEDSSIYLCSCKTGAKNIQYFGAGTRLSVL.